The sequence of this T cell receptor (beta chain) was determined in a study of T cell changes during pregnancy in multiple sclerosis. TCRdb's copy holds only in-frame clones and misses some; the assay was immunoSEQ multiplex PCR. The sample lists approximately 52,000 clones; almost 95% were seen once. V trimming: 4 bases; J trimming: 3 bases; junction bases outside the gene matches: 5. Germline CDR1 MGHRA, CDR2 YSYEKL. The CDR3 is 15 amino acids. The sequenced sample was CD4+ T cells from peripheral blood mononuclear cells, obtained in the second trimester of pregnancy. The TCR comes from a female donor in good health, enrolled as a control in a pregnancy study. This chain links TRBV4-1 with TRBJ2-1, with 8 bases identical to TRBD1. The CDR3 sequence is CASSLTGENYNEQFF. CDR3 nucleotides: TGCGCCAGCAGCCTGACAGGGGAAAACTACAATGAGCAGTTCTTC.